This T cell receptor beta chain was found in a study of cytomegalovirus exposure and HLA in healthy donors. Study-level results: According to a later analysis, TCR clusters from the first cohort tended to co-occur in the 90 to 150 validation repertoires.

Points on this clone: Its antigen remains unknown.

Produced via immunoSEQ multiplex PCR; TCRdb's table is partial and in-frame only. The data contain about 50,000 clones, over 75% of them seen just once; the ten biggest clones take up 6% to 8%. The V and J ends lost 2 bases and 8 bases respectively, with 18 bases between them. The CDR3 consists of 15 residues. Looked up from germline, CDR1 is LNHNV and CDR2 is YYDKDF (reference sequence). The receptor was derived from a woman aged 25 to 39 in good health and CMV-seronegative. The genes are TRBV15 and TRBJ1-2; D is undetermined. The sequenced material came from PBMCs. DNA of the CDR3: TGTGCCACCAGCAGAAAAGTGGGCAGGAGGGAAGGCTACACCTTC. As protein: CATSRKVGRREGYTF.